This TCR beta chain was recovered during a study of blood T cell repertoires in COVID-19. The wider study: Both acute and convalescent COVID-19 samples were obtained from the United States, Italy and Spain.

Per the authors' pipeline: Amplification from reference gene primers served as the basis for estimated nucleated cell counts. Clones were read by immunoSEQ multiplex PCR, and TCRdb kept only the in-frame ones, dropping some. V and J calls and clone size are given by that table; D and trimming were obtained from the DNA. The sample has over 85,000 clones, roughly 85% seen once. The specimen was peripheral blood. This TCR came from a man aged 60 to 69 with acute or convalescent COVID-19.

The CDR3 here is CASSPRDSSYNEQFF. The DNA of the CDR3 is TGTGCCAGTTCCCCAAGGGACAGCTCCTACAATGAGCAGTTCTTC. V and J are TRBV19 and TRBJ2-1; TRBD1 aligns across 7 bases. CDR3 length: 15 amino acids. V lost 8 bases to trimming and J lost 0 bases; unmatched junction nucleotides: 7. Germline lookup yields CDR1 LNHDA and CDR2 SQIVND (reference sequence).